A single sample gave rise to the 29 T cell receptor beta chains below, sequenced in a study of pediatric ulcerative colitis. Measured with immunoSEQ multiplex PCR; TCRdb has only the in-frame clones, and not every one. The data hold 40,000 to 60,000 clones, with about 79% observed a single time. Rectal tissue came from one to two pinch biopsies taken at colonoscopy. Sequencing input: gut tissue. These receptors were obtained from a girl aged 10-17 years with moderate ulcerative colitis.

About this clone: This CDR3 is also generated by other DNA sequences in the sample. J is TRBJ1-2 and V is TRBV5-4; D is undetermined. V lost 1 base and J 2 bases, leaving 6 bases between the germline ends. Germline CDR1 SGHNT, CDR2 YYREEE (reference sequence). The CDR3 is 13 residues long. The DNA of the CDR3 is TGTGCCAGCAGCTTGATAGGGAACTATGGCTACACCTTC. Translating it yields CASSLIGNYGYTF.

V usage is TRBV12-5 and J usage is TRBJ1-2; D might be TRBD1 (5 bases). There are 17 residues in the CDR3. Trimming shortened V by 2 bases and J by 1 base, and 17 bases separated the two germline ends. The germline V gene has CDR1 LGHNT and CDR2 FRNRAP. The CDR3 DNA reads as TGTGCTAGTGGTTTGCTCCCCCCGGGGCAGCGTAACTATGGCTACACCTTC. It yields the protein CASGLLPPGQRNYGYTF.

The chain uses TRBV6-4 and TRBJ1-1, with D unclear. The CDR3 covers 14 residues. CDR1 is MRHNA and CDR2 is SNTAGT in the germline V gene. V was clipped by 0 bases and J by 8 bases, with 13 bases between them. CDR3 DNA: TGTGCCAGCAGTGACTCGGGGAGGGCGGGCGAAGCTTTCTTT. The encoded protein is CASSDSGRAGEAFF.

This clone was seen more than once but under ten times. As DNA, the CDR3 is TGTGCCAGCAGCCCACGCGGGGAGGTCAACACTGAAGCTTTCTTT. Amino acids: CASSPRGEVNTEAFF. The V call is TRBV7-3, the J call TRBJ1-1; unclear D gene. Trimming left V 5 bases short and J 2 bases short, with 15 bases between. Germline V lookup: CDR1 SGHTA, CDR2 FQGTGA. The CDR3 is 15 residues long. Combining the CDR3 with reference TRBV7-3 and TRBJ1-1 gives the whole variable domain GAGVSQTPSNKVTEKGKYVELRCDPISGHTALYWYRQSLGQGPEFLIYFQGTGAADDSGLPNDRFFAVRPEGSVSTLKIQRTERGDSAVYLCASSPRGEVNTEAFFGQGTRLTVV.

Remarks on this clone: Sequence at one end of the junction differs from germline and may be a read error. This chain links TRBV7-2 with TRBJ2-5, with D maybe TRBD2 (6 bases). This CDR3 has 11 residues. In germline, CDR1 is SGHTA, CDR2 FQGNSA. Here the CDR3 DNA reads TGTGCCAGCAGCCTAGCGGAGACCCAGTACTTC. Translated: CASSLAETQYF.

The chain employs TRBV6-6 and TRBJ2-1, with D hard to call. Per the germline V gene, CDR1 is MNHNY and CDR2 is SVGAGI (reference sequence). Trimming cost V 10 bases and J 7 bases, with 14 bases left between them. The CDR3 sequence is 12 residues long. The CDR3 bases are TGTGCCACCCATAAGGTACCTAATGAGCAGTTCTTC. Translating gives CATHKVPNEQFF.

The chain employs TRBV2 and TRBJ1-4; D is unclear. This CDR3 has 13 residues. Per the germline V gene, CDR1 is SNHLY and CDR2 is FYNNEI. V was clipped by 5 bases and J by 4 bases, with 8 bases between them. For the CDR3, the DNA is TGTGCCAGCAGTTTTCGGGGTAATGAAAAACTGTTTTTT. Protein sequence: CASSFRGNEKLFF.

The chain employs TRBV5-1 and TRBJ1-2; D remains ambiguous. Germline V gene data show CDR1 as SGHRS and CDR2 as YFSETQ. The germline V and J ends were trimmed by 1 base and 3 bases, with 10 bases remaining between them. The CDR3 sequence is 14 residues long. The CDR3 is CASSLKERDYGYTF. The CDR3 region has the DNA TGCGCCAGCAGCTTGAAGGAGAGGGACTATGGCTACACCTTC.

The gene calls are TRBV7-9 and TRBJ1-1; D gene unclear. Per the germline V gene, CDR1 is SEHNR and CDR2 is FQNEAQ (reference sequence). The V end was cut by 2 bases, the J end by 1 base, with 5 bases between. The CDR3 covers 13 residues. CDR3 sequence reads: CASSLMANTEAFF. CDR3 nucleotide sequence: TGTGCCAGCAGCTTAATGGCGAACACTGAAGCTTTCTTT.

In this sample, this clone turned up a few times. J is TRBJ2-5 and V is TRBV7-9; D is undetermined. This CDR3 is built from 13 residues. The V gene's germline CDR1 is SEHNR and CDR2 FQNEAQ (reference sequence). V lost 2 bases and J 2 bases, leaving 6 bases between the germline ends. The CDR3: CASSLLRQETQYF. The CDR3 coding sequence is TGTGCCAGCAGCTTACTACGGCAAGAGACCCAGTACTTC.

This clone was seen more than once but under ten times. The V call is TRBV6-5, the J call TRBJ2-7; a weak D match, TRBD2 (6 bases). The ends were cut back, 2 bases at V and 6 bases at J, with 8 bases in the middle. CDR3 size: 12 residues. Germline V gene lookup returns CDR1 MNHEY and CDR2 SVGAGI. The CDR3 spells CASSYRLGEQYF. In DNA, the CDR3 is TGTGCCAGCAGTTACCGACTAGGCGAGCAGTACTTC.

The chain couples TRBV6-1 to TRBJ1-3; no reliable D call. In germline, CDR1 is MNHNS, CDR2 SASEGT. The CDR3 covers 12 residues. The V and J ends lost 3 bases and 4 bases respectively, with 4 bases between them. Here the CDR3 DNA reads TGTGCCAGCAGTGACATGGGAAACACCATATATTTT. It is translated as CASSDMGNTIYF.

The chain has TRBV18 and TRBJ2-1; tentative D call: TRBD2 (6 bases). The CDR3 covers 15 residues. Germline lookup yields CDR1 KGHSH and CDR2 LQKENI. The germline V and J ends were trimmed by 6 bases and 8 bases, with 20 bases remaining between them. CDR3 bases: TGTGCCAGCTCCCGGGGCGGGTCCACGGGGGATGAGCAGTTCTTC. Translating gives CASSRGGSTGDEQFF.

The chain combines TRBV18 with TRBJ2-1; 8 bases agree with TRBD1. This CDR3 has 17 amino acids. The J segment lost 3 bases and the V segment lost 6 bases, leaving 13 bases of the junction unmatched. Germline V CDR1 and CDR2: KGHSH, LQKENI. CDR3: CASSYRTGSLFYNEQFF. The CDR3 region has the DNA TGTGCCAGCTCCTACAGGACAGGGAGCCTGTTCTACAATGAGCAGTTCTTC.

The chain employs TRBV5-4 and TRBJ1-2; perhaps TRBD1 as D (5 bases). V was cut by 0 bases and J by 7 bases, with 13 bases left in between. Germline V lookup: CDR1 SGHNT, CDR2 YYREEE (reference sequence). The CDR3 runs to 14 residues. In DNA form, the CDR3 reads TGTGCCAGCAGCTTGGCATCCGGGGCGATTGGCTACACCTTC. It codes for CASSLASGAIGYTF.

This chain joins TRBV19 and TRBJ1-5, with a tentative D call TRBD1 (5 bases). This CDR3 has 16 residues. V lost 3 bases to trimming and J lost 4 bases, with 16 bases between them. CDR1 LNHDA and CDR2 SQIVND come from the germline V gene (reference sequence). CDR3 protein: CASSMWKGLPNQPQHF. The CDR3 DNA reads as TGTGCCAGTAGTATGTGGAAGGGACTCCCTAATCAGCCCCAGCATTTT.

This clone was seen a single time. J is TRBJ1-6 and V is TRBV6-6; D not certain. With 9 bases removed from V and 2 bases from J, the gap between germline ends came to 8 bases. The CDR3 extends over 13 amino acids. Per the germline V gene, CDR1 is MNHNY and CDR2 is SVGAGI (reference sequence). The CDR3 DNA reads TGTGCCAGTGCGGCCGCCTATAATTCACCCCTCCACTTT. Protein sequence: CASAAAYNSPLHF.

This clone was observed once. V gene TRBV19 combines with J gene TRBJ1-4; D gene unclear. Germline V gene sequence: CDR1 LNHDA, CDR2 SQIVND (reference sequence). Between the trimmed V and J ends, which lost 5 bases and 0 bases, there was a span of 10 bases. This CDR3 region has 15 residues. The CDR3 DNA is TGTGCCAGTAGTCGCGGCGGCACAACTAATGAAAAACTGTTTTTT. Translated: CASSRGGTTNEKLFF.

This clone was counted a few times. CDR3 nucleotides: TGTGCCAGCAGCCCGAGATCTTGGGGAAACACCATATATTTT. It yields the protein CASSPRSWGNTIYF. This chain links TRBV12-1 with TRBJ1-3. TRBV12-1 is termed a pseudogene. This CDR3 region has 14 residues.

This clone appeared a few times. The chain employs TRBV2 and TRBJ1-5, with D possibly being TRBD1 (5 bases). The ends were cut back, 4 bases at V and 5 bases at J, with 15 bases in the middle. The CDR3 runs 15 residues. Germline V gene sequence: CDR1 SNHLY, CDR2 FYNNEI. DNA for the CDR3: TGTGCCAGCAGTGGAGGGAAGGGAGGGGATCAGCCCCAGCATTTT. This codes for CASSGGKGGDQPQHF.

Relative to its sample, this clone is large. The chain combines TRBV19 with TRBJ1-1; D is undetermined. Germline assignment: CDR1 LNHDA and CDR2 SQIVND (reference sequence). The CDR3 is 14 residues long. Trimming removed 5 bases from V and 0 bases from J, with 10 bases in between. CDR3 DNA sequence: TGTGCCAGTAGTCTGAGTATAATGAACACTGAAGCTTTCTTT. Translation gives CASSLSIMNTEAFF. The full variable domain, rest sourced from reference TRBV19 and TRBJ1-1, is DGGITQSPKYLFRKEGQNVTLSCEQNLNHDAMYWYRQDPGQGLRLIYYSQIVNDFQKGDIAEGYSVSREKKESFPLTVTSAQKNPTAFYLCASSLSIMNTEAFFGQGTRLTVV.

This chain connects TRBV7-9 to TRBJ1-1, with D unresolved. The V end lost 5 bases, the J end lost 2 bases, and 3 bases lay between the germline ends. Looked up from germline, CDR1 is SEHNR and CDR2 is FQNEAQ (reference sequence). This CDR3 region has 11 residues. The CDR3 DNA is TGTGCCAGCAGCGACAACACTGAAGCTTTCTTT. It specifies CASSDNTEAFF. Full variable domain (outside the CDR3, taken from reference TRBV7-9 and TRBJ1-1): DTGVSQNPRHKITKRGQNVTFRCDPISEHNRLYWYRQTLGQGPEFLTYFQNEAQLEKSRLLSDRFSAERPKGSFSTLEIQRTEQGDSAMYLCASSDNTEAFFGQGTRLTVV.

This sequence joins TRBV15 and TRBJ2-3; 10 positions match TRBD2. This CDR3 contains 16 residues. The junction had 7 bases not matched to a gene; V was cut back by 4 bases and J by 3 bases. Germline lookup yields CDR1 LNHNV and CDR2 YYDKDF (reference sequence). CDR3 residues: CATSIPSGSRTDTQYF. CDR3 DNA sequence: TGTGCCACCAGCATCCCTAGCGGGAGTAGGACAGATACGCAGTATTTT. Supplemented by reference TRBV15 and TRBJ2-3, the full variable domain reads DAMVIQNPRYQVTQFGKPVTLSCSQTLNHNVMYWYQQKSSQAPKLLFHYYDKDFNNEADTPDNFQSRRPNTSFCFLDIRSPGLGDTAMYLCATSIPSGSRTDTQYFGPGTRLTVL.

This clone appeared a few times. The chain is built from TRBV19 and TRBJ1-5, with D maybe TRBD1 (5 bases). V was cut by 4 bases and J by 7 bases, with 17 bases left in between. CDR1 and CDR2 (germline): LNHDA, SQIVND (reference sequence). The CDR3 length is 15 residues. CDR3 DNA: TGTGCCAGTAGTACCCACGGGGGAGGGGAACAGCCCCAGCATTTT. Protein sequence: CASSTHGGGEQPQHF.

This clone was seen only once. The chain's CDR3 is CASTSGPSSYEQYF. CDR3 DNA sequence: TGTGCCAGCACAAGCGGGCCAAGCTCCTACGAGCAGTACTTC. V and J are TRBV6-1 and TRBJ2-7, with D perhaps matching TRBD2 (6 bases). Trimming removed 7 bases from V and 0 bases from J, with 13 bases in between. Germline CDR1 and CDR2: MNHNS and SASEGT. This CDR3 region has 14 residues.

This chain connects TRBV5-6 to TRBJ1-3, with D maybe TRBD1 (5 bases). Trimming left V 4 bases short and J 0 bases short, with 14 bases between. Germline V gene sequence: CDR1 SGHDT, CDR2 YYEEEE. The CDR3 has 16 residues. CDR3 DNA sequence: TGTGCCAGCAGCCCGGTAGGGGCCCGCTCTGGAAACACCATATATTTT. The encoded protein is CASSPVGARSGNTIYF.

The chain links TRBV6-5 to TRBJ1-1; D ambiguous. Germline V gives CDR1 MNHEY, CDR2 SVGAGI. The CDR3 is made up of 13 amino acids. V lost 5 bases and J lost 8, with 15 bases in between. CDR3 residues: CASSPTFRREAFF. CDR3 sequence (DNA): TGTGCCAGCAGTCCCACTTTTAGGCGGGAAGCTTTCTTT.

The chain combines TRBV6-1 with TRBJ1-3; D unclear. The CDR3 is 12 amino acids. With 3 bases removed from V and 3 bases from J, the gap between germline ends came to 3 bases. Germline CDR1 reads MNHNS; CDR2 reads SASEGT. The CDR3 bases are TGTGCCAGCAGTGATTTTGGAAACACCATATATTTT. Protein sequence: CASSDFGNTIYF.

The CDR3 region has the DNA TGTGCCAGTAGTACCAACAGGGATCTCAGCTCCTACAATGAGCAGTTCTTC. It specifies CASSTNRDLSSYNEQFF. This rearrangement joins TRBV19 to TRBJ2-1; weak D call: TRBD1 (6 bases). This CDR3 has 17 residues. Trimming took off 4 bases at V and 0 bases at J, with 16 bases between the two ends. Per the germline V gene, CDR1 is LNHDA and CDR2 is SQIVND (reference sequence). Combining the CDR3 with reference TRBV19 and TRBJ2-1 gives the whole variable domain DGGITQSPKYLFRKEGQNVTLSCEQNLNHDAMYWYRQDPGQGLRLIYYSQIVNDFQKGDIAEGYSVSREKKESFPLTVTSAQKNPTAFYLCASSTNRDLSSYNEQFFGPGTRLTVL.